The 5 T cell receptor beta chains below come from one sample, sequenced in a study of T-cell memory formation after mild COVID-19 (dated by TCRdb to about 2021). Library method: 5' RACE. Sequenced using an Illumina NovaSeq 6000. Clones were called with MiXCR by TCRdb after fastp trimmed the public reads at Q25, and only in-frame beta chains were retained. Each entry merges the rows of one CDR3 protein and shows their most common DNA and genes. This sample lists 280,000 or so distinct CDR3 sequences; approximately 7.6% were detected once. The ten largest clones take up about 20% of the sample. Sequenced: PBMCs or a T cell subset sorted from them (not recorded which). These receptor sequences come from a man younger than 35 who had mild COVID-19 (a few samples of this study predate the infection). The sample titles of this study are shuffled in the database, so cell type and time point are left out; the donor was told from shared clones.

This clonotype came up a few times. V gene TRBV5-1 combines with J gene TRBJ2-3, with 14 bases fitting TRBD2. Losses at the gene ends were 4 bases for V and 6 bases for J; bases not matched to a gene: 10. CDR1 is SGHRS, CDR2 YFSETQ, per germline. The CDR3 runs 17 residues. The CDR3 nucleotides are TGCGCCAGCAGCAGGGGACTAGCGGGGGTGGGGATGGATACGCAGTATTTT. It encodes CASSRGLAGVGMDTQYF.

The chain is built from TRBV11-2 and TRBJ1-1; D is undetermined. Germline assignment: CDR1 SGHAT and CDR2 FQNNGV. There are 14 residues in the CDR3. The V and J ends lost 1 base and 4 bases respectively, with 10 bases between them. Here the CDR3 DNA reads TGTGCCAGCAGCTTAGTCGCGGGGATCACTGAAGCTTTCTTT. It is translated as CASSLVAGITEAFF.

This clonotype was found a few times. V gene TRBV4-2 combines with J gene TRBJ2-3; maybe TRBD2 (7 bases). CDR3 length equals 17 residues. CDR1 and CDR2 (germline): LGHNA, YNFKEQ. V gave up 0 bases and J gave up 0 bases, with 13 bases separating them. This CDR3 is CASSQDGAGASTDTQYF. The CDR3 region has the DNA TGTGCCAGCAGCCAAGACGGGGCGGGGGCTAGCACAGATACGCAGTATTTT.

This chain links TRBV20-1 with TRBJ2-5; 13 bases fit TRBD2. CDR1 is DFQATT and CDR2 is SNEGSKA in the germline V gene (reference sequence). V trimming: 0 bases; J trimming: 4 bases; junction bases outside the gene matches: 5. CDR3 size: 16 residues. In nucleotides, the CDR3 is TGCAGTGCTAGAGAGGGACTAGCGGGGCAACGAGAGACCCAGTACTTC. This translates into CSAREGLAGQRETQYF.

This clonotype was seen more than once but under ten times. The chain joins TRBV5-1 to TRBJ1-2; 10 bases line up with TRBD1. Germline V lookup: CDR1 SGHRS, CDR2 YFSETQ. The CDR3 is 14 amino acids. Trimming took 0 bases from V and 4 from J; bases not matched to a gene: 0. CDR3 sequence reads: CASSLGTGGYGYTF. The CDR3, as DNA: TGCGCCAGCAGCTTGGGGACAGGGGGCTATGGCTACACCTTC.